These 27 T cell receptor beta chains were sequenced from one sample in a study of radiation and T cells in renal cell carcinoma. Method: immunoSEQ multiplex PCR; TCRdb's copy keeps in-frame clones and lacks some. The sample records roughly 61,000 clones, 65% to 80% being singletons. Time point indicated: blood 4 weeks post-SBRT, at nephrectomy. Noted treatment: 15 Gy SBRT to primary tumor, nephrectomy 4 weeks later. Material: blood, obtained from a patient whose treatment included radiotherapy and nephrectomy. These receptors were obtained from a man aged 55 to 70 with renal cell carcinoma.

V and J are TRBV27 and TRBJ1-3; D may be TRBD1 (6 bases). The V and J ends lost 3 bases and 0 bases respectively, with 18 bases between them. The CDR3 is made up of 18 amino acids. Germline lookup yields CDR1 MNHEY and CDR2 SMNVEV (reference sequence). The CDR3 bases are TGTGCCAGCAGTTTTCCTGACAGGCGAAGAAGCTCTGGAAACACCATATATTTT. This encodes CASSFPDRRRSSGNTIYF.

This clone was seen at least ten times. V usage is TRBV18 and J usage is TRBJ2-7; TRBD1 agrees at 9 bases. Germline values: CDR1 KGHSH, CDR2 LQKENI. V shed 3 bases, J shed 4 bases, and the junction held 1 base outside the gene matches. This CDR3 has 13 residues. In DNA, the CDR3 is TGTGCCAGCTCACCCGGGACAGGGTACGAGCAGTACTTC. It encodes CASSPGTGYEQYF.

The count of this clone is one. The chain is built from TRBV10-3 and TRBJ2-1; TRBD2 matches at 7 bases. Germline V CDR1 and CDR2: ENHRY, SYGVKD. The CDR3 consists of 17 residues. J was trimmed by 6 bases and V by 2 bases; bases with no gene match: 13. CDR3 region: CAISETQRGTHPNEQFF. The DNA for the CDR3 is TGTGCCATCAGTGAGACGCAGCGGGGAACCCACCCCAATGAGCAGTTCTTC.

The chain joins TRBV11-3 to TRBJ2-5; the D gene could be TRBD1 or TRBD2 (6 bases each). V lost 1 base, J lost 1 base, and 10 bases lay in between. CDR3 length: 15 residues. Germline V lookup: CDR1 SGHNT, CDR2 YENEEA. CDR3 loop: CASSLAGATQETQYF. In DNA, the CDR3 is TGTGCCAGCAGCTTAGCGGGGGCGACCCAAGAGACCCAGTACTTC.

The chain recombines TRBV27 with TRBJ1-2; D uncertain. This CDR3 is built from 14 residues. CDR1 and CDR2 from the germline V gene are MNHEY and SMNVEV (reference sequence). V was shortened by 0 bases and J by 6 bases, with 11 bases between the two germline ends. The CDR3 coding sequence is TGTGCCAGCAGTTTATCACACATCCTAGATGGCTACACCTTC. It specifies CASSLSHILDGYTF.

The table lists this clone with a few counts. This sample includes further DNA sequences coding for the same CDR3. The chain has TRBV27 and TRBJ1-1, with a possible D match to TRBD1 (6 bases). CDR1 is MNHEY and CDR2 is SMNVEV in the germline V gene (reference sequence). Trimming shortened V by 0 bases and J by 3 bases, and 8 bases separated the two germline ends. The CDR3 runs to 14 residues. The CDR3 spells CASSLSGADTEAFF. DNA of the CDR3: TGTGCCAGCAGTTTATCGGGGGCGGACACTGAAGCTTTCTTT.

V gene TRBV28 combines with J gene TRBJ2-4; D is unresolved. Looked up from germline, CDR1 is MDHEN and CDR2 is SYDVKM. The CDR3 length is 15 residues. V was shortened by 5 bases and J by 4 bases, with 15 bases between the two germline ends. CDR3 sequence reads: CASSRLDDLKNIQYF. The CDR3, as DNA: TGTGCCAGCAGTAGACTGGACGACCTGAAAAACATTCAGTACTTC.

V usage is TRBV30 and J usage is TRBJ1-3; D is ambiguous. The V gene's germline CDR1 is GTSNPN and CDR2 SVGIG (reference sequence). This CDR3 region has 13 residues. Trimming shortened V by 2 bases and J by 1 base, and 6 bases separated the two germline ends. The CDR3 DNA reads as TGTGCCTGGAGTATGGCGTCTGGAAACACCATATATTTT. Its translation is CAWSMASGNTIYF.

This clone was picked up a small number of times. This chain links TRBV28 with TRBJ2-5; 9 nucleotides line up with TRBD2. CDR3 length: 14 residues. Unmatched junction bases numbered 3, after V lost 4 bases and J lost 3 bases. CDR1 is MDHEN, CDR2 SYDVKM, per germline. The CDR3 here is CASSSGGREETQYF. CDR3 sequence (DNA): TGTGCCAGCAGTTCCGGCGGGAGGGAAGAGACCCAGTACTTC.

This rearrangement joins TRBV5-6 to TRBJ1-1; D ambiguous. Trimming removed 2 bases from V and 1 base from J, with 12 bases in between. This CDR3 spans 15 amino acids. Germline V lookup: CDR1 SGHDT, CDR2 YYEEEE. The CDR3 DNA reads as TGTGCCAGCAGCTTTCGACGAACCGGGAACACTGAAGCTTTCTTT. The encoded protein is CASSFRRTGNTEAFF. The whole variable domain, remainder taken from reference TRBV5-6 and TRBJ1-1, is DAGVTQSPTHLIKTRGQQVTLRCSPKSGHDTVSWYQQALGQGPQFIFQYYEEEERQRGNFPDRFSGHQFPNYSSELNVNALLLGDSALYLCASSFRRTGNTEAFFGQGTRLTVV.

CDR3 nucleotide sequence: TGTGCCAGCACCCTGGGCCTACTGCGAAGTCCTAACTATGGCTACACCTTC. Protein: CASTLGLLRSPNYGYTF. V usage is TRBV19 and J usage is TRBJ1-2, with D unresolved. Deletions cut 9 bases from V and 0 bases from J, with 23 bases between. Germline values: CDR1 LNHDA, CDR2 SQIVND (reference sequence). The CDR3 sequence is 17 residues long.

The sample holds one count of this clone. J is TRBJ1-2 and V is TRBV5-1; 12 bases agree with TRBD1. Trimming at V came to 1 base and at J to 5 bases, leaving 3 bases not matched to a gene. This CDR3 is built from 15 residues. In germline, CDR1 is SGHRS, CDR2 YFSETQ. This CDR3 is CASSLWGQGAYGYTF. The CDR3, as DNA: TGCGCCAGCAGCTTGTGGGGACAGGGGGCGTATGGCTACACCTTC.

This clone showed up many times. The V call is TRBV11-3, the J call TRBJ2-1; 7 positions match TRBD1. The CDR3 length is 15 residues. The V gene end was trimmed by 1 base and the J gene end by 0 bases; junction bases not matched to a gene: 0. Germline assignment: CDR1 SGHNT and CDR2 YENEEA. CDR3 loop: CASSLGDSSYNEQFF. CDR3 DNA: TGTGCCAGCAGCTTAGGGGACAGCTCCTACAATGAGCAGTTCTTC.

The chain is built from TRBV9 and TRBJ2-1, with 7 bases lining up with TRBD2. The germline CDR1 and CDR2 sequences are SGDLS and YYNGEE. J was trimmed by 7 bases and V by 4 bases; bases with no gene match: 17. CDR3 size: 17 residues. CDR3 sequence reads: CASSPHPRREGRNEQFF. The CDR3 nucleotides read TGTGCCAGCAGCCCCCACCCAAGGAGGGAGGGAAGGAATGAGCAGTTCTTC.

V and J are TRBV7-6 and TRBJ1-5; no clear D gene. The V gene lost 0 bases and the J gene lost 7 bases, with 16 bases spanning the gap. This CDR3 contains 16 residues. CDR1 and CDR2 from the germline V gene are SGHVS and FNYEAQ. The DNA of the CDR3 is TGTGCCAGCAGCTTAGCGAAGTGGGCCCCCGGGCAGCCCCAGCATTTT. Translation gives CASSLAKWAPGQPQHF.

The chain is built from TRBV9 and TRBJ2-1; possible D gene TRBD2, 7 bases. The length of the CDR3 is 15 residues. CDR1 and CDR2 from the germline V gene are SGDLS and YYNGEE. V lost 4 bases and J 6 bases, leaving 17 bases between the germline ends. The CDR3 DNA reads TGTGCCAGCAGCTCAACTCGGGGGGCTCTCAATGAGCAGTTCTTC. It encodes CASSSTRGALNEQFF.

This chain connects TRBV7-9 to TRBJ1-5, with D possibly being TRBD1 (5 bases). The CDR3 sequence is 14 residues long. Germline-derived CDR1 and CDR2 are SEHNR and FQNEAQ (reference sequence). V was cut by 4 bases and J by 11 bases, with 18 bases left in between. The CDR3 DNA follows: TGTGCCAGCAGCTACGGGACGGAGCAGCTGGCCCAGCATTTT. It specifies CASSYGTEQLAQHF.

J is TRBJ2-6 and V is TRBV11-1; D gene uncertain. The CDR3 totals 16 residues. Germline V gene lookup returns CDR1 SGHAT and CDR2 FQDESV (reference sequence). The ends were cut back, 3 bases at V and 1 base at J, with 10 bases in the middle. In nucleotides, the CDR3 is TGTGCCAGCAGCTTCACGTCCCGATCTGGGGCCAACGTCCTGACTTTC. Residues: CASSFTSRSGANVLTF. Based on the CDR3 plus reference TRBV11-1 and TRBJ2-6, the full variable domain is EAEVAQSPRYKITEKSQAVAFWCDPISGHATLYWYRQILGQGPELLVQFQDESVVDDSQLPKDRFSAERLKGVDSTLKIQPAELGDSAMYLCASSFTSRSGANVLTFGAGSRLTVL.

J is TRBJ2-1 and V is TRBV30, with TRBD2 identical over 10 bases. Losses at the gene ends were 4 bases for V and 8 bases for J; bases not matched to a gene: 14. This CDR3 has 16 amino acids. Germline CDR1 reads GTSNPN; CDR2 reads SVGIG (reference sequence). The DNA for the CDR3 is TGTGCCTGGACTAGCGGGAGATCTATGGTCGCCGATGAGCAGTTCTTC. Its translation: CAWTSGRSMVADEQFF.

This chain uses TRBV25-1 with TRBJ1-3; TRBD1 agrees at 7 bases. CDR1 is MGHDK, CDR2 SYGVNS, per germline. With 6 bases clipped from V and 4 bases from J, the junction kept 3 bases outside the gene matches. The CDR3 runs 13 residues. Here the CDR3 reads CASSRGDGNTIYF. CDR3 sequence (DNA): TGTGCCAGCAGCAGGGGGGACGGAAACACCATATATTTT.

The CDR3 loop is CASSERTSGSRGETQYF. CDR3 bases: TGTGCCAGCAGCGAACGGACTAGCGGGAGTCGGGGAGAGACCCAGTACTTC. The chain joins TRBV13 to TRBJ2-5; 13 positions match TRBD2. CDR3 length: 17 amino acids. J gave up 4 bases and V 5 bases, and 10 bases lay outside the gene matches. The V gene's germline CDR1 is PRHDT and CDR2 FYEKMQ (reference sequence).

The chain employs TRBV30 and TRBJ1-5, with 7 bases that match TRBD1. CDR1 is GTSNPN, CDR2 SVGIG, per germline (reference sequence). CDR3 length equals 12 residues. With 2 bases clipped from V and 5 bases from J, the junction kept 0 bases outside the gene matches. This chain's CDR3 is CAWSTGDQPQHF. The DNA for the CDR3 is TGTGCCTGGAGTACAGGGGATCAGCCCCAGCATTTT. The whole variable domain, filled in from reference TRBV30 and TRBJ1-5, reads SQTIHQWPATLVQPVGSPLSLECTVEGTSNPNLYWYRQAAGRGLQLLFYSVGIGQISSEVPQNLSASRPQDRQFILSSKKLLLSDSGFYLCAWSTGDQPQHFGDGTRLSIL.

This clone was observed a single time. The chain carries TRBV28 and TRBJ1-2; D ambiguous. This CDR3 has 14 amino acids. From germline, CDR1 is MDHEN and CDR2 SYDVKM. Trimming removed 6 bases from V and 4 bases from J, with 15 bases in between. The CDR3: CASRPRLGRYGYTF. CDR3 nucleotide sequence: TGTGCCAGCAGGCCGAGACTTGGACGCTATGGCTACACCTTC.

This clone was seen once. The chain carries TRBV4-2 and TRBJ2-1, with 14 bases fitting TRBD2. Germline V gene lookup returns CDR1 LGHNA and CDR2 YNFKEQ. The CDR3 length is 14 residues. Trimming cost V 2 bases and J 13 bases; bases outside gene matches: 4. Here the CDR3 reads CASSQSGLAGGQFF. The CDR3 coding sequence is TGTGCCAGCAGCCAATCAGGACTAGCGGGAGGACAGTTCTTC.

The chain has TRBV18 and TRBJ1-2; 7 nucleotides line up with TRBD1. The trim removed 2 bases at V and 0 bases at J, leaving 3 bases unmatched. Germline lookup yields CDR1 KGHSH and CDR2 LQKENI. CDR3 length: 15 residues. The CDR3 loop reads CASSPGQEANYGYTF. The CDR3 DNA follows: TGTGCCAGCTCACCAGGACAGGAAGCTAACTATGGCTACACCTTC.

The chain combines TRBV11-1 with TRBJ2-1, with 11 bases matching TRBD2. The germline gives CDR1 SGHAT, CDR2 FQDESV (reference sequence). J was trimmed by 3 bases and V by 4 bases; bases with no gene match: 5. This CDR3 has 16 residues. CDR3 sequence (DNA): TGTGCCAGCAGCTCGGGCGGGACTAGCGGCTACAATGAGCAGTTCTTC. It specifies CASSSGGTSGYNEQFF.

This chain joins TRBV6-1 and TRBJ2-7; D gene uncertain. Germline lookup yields CDR1 MNHNS and CDR2 SASEGT. The CDR3 sequence is 11 residues long. Trimming stripped 3 bases from V and 2 bases from J, with 2 bases between. CDR3: CASSDPYEQYF. The CDR3 DNA reads TGTGCCAGCAGTGACCCCTACGAGCAGTACTTC.